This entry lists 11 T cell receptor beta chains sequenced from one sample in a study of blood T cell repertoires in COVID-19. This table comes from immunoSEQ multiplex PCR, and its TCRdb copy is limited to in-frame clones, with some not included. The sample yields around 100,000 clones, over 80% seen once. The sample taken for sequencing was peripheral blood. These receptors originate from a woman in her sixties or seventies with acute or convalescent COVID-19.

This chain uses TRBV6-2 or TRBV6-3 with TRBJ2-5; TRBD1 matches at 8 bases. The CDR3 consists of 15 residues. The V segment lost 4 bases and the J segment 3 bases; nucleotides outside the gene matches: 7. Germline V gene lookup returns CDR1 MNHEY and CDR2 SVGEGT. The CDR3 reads CASSSTRTGKETQYF. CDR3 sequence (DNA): TGTGCCAGCAGTTCGACTCGGACAGGGAAAGAGACCCAGTACTTC.

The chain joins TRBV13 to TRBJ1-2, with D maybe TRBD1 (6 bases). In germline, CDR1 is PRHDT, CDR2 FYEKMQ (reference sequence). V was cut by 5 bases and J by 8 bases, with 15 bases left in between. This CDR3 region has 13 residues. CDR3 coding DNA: TGTGCCAGCAGCACACGTGGGGGCCTGGGCTACACCTTC. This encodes CASSTRGGLGYTF.

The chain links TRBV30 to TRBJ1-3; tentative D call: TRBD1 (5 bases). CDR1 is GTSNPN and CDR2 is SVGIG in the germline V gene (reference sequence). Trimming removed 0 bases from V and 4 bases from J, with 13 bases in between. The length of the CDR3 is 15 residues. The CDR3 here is CAWSVQRGRGNTIYF. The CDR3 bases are TGTGCCTGGAGTGTACAAAGGGGAAGGGGAAACACCATATATTTT.

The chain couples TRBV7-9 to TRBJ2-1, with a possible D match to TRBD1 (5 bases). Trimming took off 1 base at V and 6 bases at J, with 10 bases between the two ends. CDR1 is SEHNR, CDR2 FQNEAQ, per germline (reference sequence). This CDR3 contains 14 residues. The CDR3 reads CASSLEGVGNEQFF. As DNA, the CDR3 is TGTGCCAGCAGCTTAGAAGGGGTCGGCAATGAGCAGTTCTTC.

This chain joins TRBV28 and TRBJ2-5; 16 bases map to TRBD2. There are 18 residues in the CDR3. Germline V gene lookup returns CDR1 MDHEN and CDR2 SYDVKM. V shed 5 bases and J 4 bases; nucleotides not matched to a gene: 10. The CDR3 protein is CASSDRTGTSGRGETQYF. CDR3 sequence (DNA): TGTGCCAGCAGTGATCGTACCGGGACTAGCGGGAGGGGAGAGACCCAGTACTTC.

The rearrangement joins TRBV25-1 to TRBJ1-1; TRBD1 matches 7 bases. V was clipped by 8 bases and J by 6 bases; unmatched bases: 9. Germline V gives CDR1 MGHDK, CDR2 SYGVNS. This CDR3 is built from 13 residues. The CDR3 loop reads CASRPGGGSEAFF. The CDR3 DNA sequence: TGTGCCAGCCGCCCGGGAGGGGGCTCTGAAGCTTTCTTT.

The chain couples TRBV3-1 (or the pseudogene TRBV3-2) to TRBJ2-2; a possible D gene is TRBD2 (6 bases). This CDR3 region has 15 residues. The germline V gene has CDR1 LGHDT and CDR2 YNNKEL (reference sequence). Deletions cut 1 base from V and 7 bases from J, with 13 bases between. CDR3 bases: TGTGCCAGCAGCCAAGTCTGGCGGGGAGGCGGGGAGCTGTTTTTT. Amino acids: CASSQVWRGGGELFF.

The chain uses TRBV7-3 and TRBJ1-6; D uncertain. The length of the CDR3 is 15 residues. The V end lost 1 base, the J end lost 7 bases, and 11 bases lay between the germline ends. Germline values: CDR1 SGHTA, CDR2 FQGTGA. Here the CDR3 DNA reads TGTGCCAGCAGCTTAAGTGGCGGTAACAATTCACCCCTCCACTTT. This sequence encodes CASSLSGGNNSPLHF.

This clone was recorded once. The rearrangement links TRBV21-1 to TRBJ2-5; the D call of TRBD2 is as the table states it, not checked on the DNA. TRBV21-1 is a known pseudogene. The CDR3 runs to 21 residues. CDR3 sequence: CASSKASKRARLAGSQETQYF. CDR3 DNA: TGTGCCAGCAGCAAAGCGTCCAAAAGGGCCAGACTAGCGGGGAGCCAAGAGACCCAGTACTTC.

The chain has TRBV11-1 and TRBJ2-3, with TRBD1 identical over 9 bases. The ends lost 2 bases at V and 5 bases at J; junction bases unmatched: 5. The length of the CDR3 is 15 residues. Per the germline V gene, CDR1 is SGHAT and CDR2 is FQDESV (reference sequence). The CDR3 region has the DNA TGTGCCAGCAGCTTATGGGGACAGGGCGAAGATACGCAGTATTTT. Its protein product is CASSLWGQGEDTQYF.

The CDR3 spells CASSRAGNEQFF. The CDR3 DNA sequence: TGTGCCAGCAGCCGCGCGGGTAATGAGCAGTTCTTC. V usage is TRBV11-3 and J usage is TRBJ2-1, with D perhaps TRBD2 (5 bases). Germline CDR1 reads SGHNT; CDR2 reads YENEEA. This CDR3 contains 12 residues. Trimming shortened V by 5 bases and J by 7 bases, and 9 bases separated the two germline ends.